This section outlines one TCR beta chain sequence together with its context. TCRdb's table, derived via immunoSEQ multiplex PCR, lists solely in-frame clones and lacks some. Of about 98,000 clones listed, about 72% were seen once; the top ten hold 9.8%. The record originates from a study of blood T cell repertoires in COVID-19. Background on the study: There were acute and convalescent COVID-19 samples, and they came from the United States, Italy and Spain. Sources were T cells, B-cell-depleted T cells, or PBMCs; the material itself was cDNA or gDNA.

This receptor was taken from a man between 60 and 75 years old with active or convalescent COVID-19. The sample taken for sequencing was peripheral blood.

The CDR3 reads CASSQHRERTGELFF. In DNA form, the CDR3 reads TGTGCCAGCAGCCAACACAGGGAAAGGACCGGGGAGCTGTTTTTT. The J gene is TRBJ2-2, the V gene TRBV13; maybe TRBD1 (6 bases). There are 15 residues in the CDR3. Germline CDR1 is PRHDT and CDR2 is FYEKMQ (reference sequence). V lost 5 bases, J lost 5 bases, and 15 bases lay in between. The variable domain in full, with the rest retrieved from reference TRBV13 and TRBJ2-2, is AAGVIQSPRHLIKEKRETATLKCYPIPRHDTVYWYQQGPGQDPQFLISFYEKMQSDKGSIPDRFSAQQFSDYHSELNMSSLELGDSALYFCASSQHRERTGELFFGEGSRLTVL.